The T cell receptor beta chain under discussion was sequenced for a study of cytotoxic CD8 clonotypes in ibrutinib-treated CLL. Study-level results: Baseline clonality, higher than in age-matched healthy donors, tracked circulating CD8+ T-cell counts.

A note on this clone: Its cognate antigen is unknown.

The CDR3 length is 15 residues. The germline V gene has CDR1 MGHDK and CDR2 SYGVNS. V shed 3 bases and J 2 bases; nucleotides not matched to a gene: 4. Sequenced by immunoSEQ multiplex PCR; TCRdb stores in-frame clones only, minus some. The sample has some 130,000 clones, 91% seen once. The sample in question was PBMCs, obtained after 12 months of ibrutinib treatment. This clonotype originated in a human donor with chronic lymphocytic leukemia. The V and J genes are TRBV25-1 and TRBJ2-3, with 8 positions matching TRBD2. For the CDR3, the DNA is TGTGCCAGCAGTGACGGGACTAGTCACACAGATACGCAGTATTTT. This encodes CASSDGTSHTDTQYF.